The 24 T cell receptor beta chains presented below share a single source sample, sequenced in a study of shared clonotypes between healthy human individuals. Only in-frame clones appear in the TCRdb table, and some are missing; sequencing was by immunoSEQ multiplex PCR. The sample yields 900,000 to 1,200,000 clones, about 80% seen once. Sequencing was carried out using memory CD4+ T cells from PBMCs. Subset given: CD45RA-negative fraction. The receptors originated from a man aged 18 to 29 in good health. Some clones in this sample may be carry-over from other donors' samples.

This clone appeared once. The chain carries TRBV9 and TRBJ1-3; TRBD1 might be the D (5 bases). Trimming cost V 0 bases and J 8 bases, with 15 bases left between them. From germline, CDR1 is SGDLS and CDR2 YYNGEE. The CDR3 runs to 15 residues. CDR3 region: CASSVGGSRGDTIYF. The CDR3 DNA is TGTGCCAGCAGCGTAGGGGGCTCCCGAGGCGACACCATATATTTT.

This clone was counted only a few times. The V gene is TRBV15, the J gene TRBJ1-4, with 7 bases identical to TRBD1. CDR3 length equals 16 residues. Germline CDR1 is LNHNV and CDR2 is YYDKDF (reference sequence). The V segment lost 6 bases and the J segment 2 bases; nucleotides outside the gene matches: 9. CDR3 in amino acids: CATRNRGLFTNEKLFF. The CDR3 DNA follows: TGTGCCACCAGGAACAGGGGTTTGTTTACTAATGAAAAACTGTTTTTT. Combining the CDR3 with reference TRBV15 and TRBJ1-4 gives the whole variable domain DAMVIQNPRYQVTQFGKPVTLSCSQTLNHNVMYWYQQKSSQAPKLLFHYYDKDFNNEADTPDNFQSRRPNTSFCFLDIRSPGLGDTAMYLCATRNRGLFTNEKLFFGSGTQLSVL.

The chain couples TRBV28 to TRBJ2-7, with D tentatively TRBD1 or TRBD2 (5 bases each). The CDR3 covers 13 residues. Germline values: CDR1 MDHEN, CDR2 SYDVKM. V lost 7 bases to trimming and J lost 2 bases, with 12 bases between them. CDR3 protein: CASTRLGPYEQYF. Written as DNA, the CDR3 is TGTGCCAGCACTCGGCTGGGACCCTACGAGCAGTACTTC.

The genes are TRBV4-2 and TRBJ2-1; TRBD1 or TRBD2 may be the D gene (7 bases each). V was shortened by 1 base and J by 7 bases, with 20 bases between the two germline ends. The CDR3 is 17 residues long. Germline-derived CDR1 and CDR2 are LGHNA and YNFKEQ. Written as DNA, the CDR3 is TGTGCCAGCAGCCAAGTGGCGACAGGGTTTAGCGGGAATGAGCAGTTCTTC. Amino acids: CASSQVATGFSGNEQFF.

The chain is built from TRBV30 and TRBJ2-5; 8 bases agree with TRBD2. This CDR3 has 14 residues. J lost 3 bases, V lost 1 base, and 4 bases had no gene match. Germline loops: CDR1 GTSNPN, CDR2 SVGIG (reference sequence). CDR3 bases: TGTGCCTGGAGTGAAATTAGCGGGGAAGAGACCCAGTACTTC. It codes for CAWSEISGEETQYF. The full variable domain, rest sourced from reference TRBV30 and TRBJ2-5, is SQTIHQWPATLVQPVGSPLSLECTVEGTSNPNLYWYRQAAGRGLQLLFYSVGIGQISSEVPQNLSASRPQDRQFILSSKKLLLSDSGFYLCAWSEISGEETQYFGPGTRLLVL.

The CDR3 protein is CASARVGYEQYF. The CDR3 DNA reads as TGTGCCAGCGCCAGGGTAGGCTACGAGCAGTACTTC. This chain connects TRBV6-5 to TRBJ2-7; D is possibly TRBD1 (5 bases). V was clipped by 8 bases and J by 3 bases, with 11 bases between them. This CDR3 contains 12 residues. The germline CDR1 and CDR2 sequences are MNHEY and SVGAGI.

The chain links TRBV7-8 to TRBJ1-2; no clear D gene. CDR1 and CDR2 (germline): SGHVS, FQNEAQ. The CDR3 consists of 15 residues. Trimming left V 5 bases short and J 4 bases short, with 17 bases between. CDR3 nucleotides: TGTGCCAGCAGCCCTAATGGCATGGTAGTCTATGGCTACACCTTC. The encoded protein is CASSPNGMVVYGYTF.

The rearrangement uses TRBV5-1 and TRBJ2-5, with 7 bases identical to TRBD1. With 6 bases clipped from V and 2 bases from J, the junction kept 10 bases outside the gene matches. CDR3 length equals 15 residues. CDR1 SGHRS and CDR2 YFSETQ come from the germline V gene. This CDR3 is CASTYIPGQQETQYF. The CDR3 DNA reads TGCGCCAGCACCTACATTCCGGGACAGCAAGAGACCCAGTACTTC.

V is TRBV5-1 and J is TRBJ2-7; unclear D gene. Trimming left V 0 bases short and J 2 bases short, with 12 bases between. CDR1 is SGHRS, CDR2 YFSETQ, per germline. This CDR3 comprises 15 residues. The CDR3 loop reads CASSLARRITYEQYF. The CDR3 nucleotides are TGCGCCAGCAGCTTGGCCAGGCGAATAACCTACGAGCAGTACTTC.

The V call is TRBV29-1, the J call TRBJ2-3; D tentatively fits TRBD1 or TRBD2 (6 bases each). The CDR3 extends over 13 amino acids. Deletions cut 5 bases from V and 4 bases from J, with 13 bases between. The germline gives CDR1 SQVTM, CDR2 ANQGSEA. The CDR3 sequence: CSVSRRGADTQYF. CDR3 DNA: TGCAGCGTTTCGCGTAGGGGGGCAGATACGCAGTATTTT.

V usage is TRBV2 and J usage is TRBJ2-1; D perhaps matches TRBD1 (7 bases). V shed 6 bases and J shed 3 bases, with 9 bases lying between them. This CDR3 contains 13 residues. Looked up from germline, CDR1 is SNHLY and CDR2 is FYNNEI. CDR3 in DNA: TGTGCCAGCAGGCGGGACAGCTACAATGAGCAGTTCTTC. It yields the protein CASRRDSYNEQFF.

This clone was detected only a few times. V gene TRBV18 combines with J gene TRBJ1-2; 7 bases match TRBD1. Looked up from germline, CDR1 is KGHSH and CDR2 is LQKENI. After removal of 0 bases from V and 5 bases from J, the junction contained 3 bases not matched to a gene. The CDR3 runs to 14 residues. The CDR3 bases are TGTGCCAGCTCACCACCTTCGGGACAGTATGGCTACACCTTC. Translated, it gives CASSPPSGQYGYTF. Full variable domain (remainder filled in from reference TRBV18 and TRBJ1-2): NAGVMQNPRHLVRRRGQEARLRCSPMKGHSHVYWYRQLPEEGLKFMVYLQKENIIDESGMPKERFSAEFPKEGPSILRIQQVVRGDSAAYFCASSPPSGQYGYTFGSGTRLTVV.

The rearrangement joins TRBV7-3 to TRBJ2-2; possibly TRBD1 or TRBD2 for D (6 bases each). V dropped 1 base and J dropped 3 bases, with 12 bases sitting between them. The CDR3 is 16 residues long. Germline CDR1 reads SGHTA; CDR2 reads FQGTGA. The CDR3 is CASSLNPGDYTGELFF. The DNA of the CDR3 is TGTGCCAGCAGCTTAAATCCAGGGGACTACACCGGGGAGCTGTTTTTT.

This chain uses TRBV12-5 with TRBJ2-1, with 9 positions matching TRBD2. The germline V gene has CDR1 LGHNT and CDR2 FRNRAP. V lost 6 bases and J lost 9; bases outside the gene matches: 12. CDR3 length: 15 amino acids. The CDR3 DNA follows: TGTGCTAGTGGCTCCCTAGCGGGATTAGGGGGTGAGCAGTTCTTC. Encoded protein: CASGSLAGLGGEQFF. Drawing the rest from reference TRBV12-5 and TRBJ2-1, the complete variable domain is DARVTQTPRHKVTEMGQEVTMRCQPILGHNTVFWYRQTMMQGLELLAYFRNRAPLDDSGMPKDRFSAEMPDATLATLKIQPSEPRDSAVYFCASGSLAGLGGEQFFGPGTRLTVL.

The chain employs TRBV2 and TRBJ2-7, with unresolved D. This CDR3 region has 14 residues. Per germline, CDR1 SNHLY and CDR2 FYNNEI. The V end lost 4 bases, the J end lost 0 bases, and 10 bases lay between the germline ends. The DNA for the CDR3 is TGTGCCAGCAGTGTCCGACCCCGCTCCTACGAGCAGTACTTC. Residues: CASSVRPRSYEQYF.

V gene TRBV10-1 combines with J gene TRBJ2-3; possible D gene TRBD2, 5 bases. Germline values: CDR1 WNHNN, CDR2 SYGVQD (reference sequence). V gave up 4 bases and J gave up 0 bases, with 14 bases separating them. The length of the CDR3 is 16 residues. CDR3 DNA sequence: TGCGCCAGCAGTGGGGTAGCGCTCCTTAGCACAGATACGCAGTATTTT. Its protein product is CASSGVALLSTDTQYF.

CDR3 sequence: CASSVRDIQETQYF. DNA of the CDR3: TGTGCCAGCAGTGTGAGGGACATCCAAGAGACCCAGTACTTC. The chain is built from TRBV6-1 and TRBJ2-5; D may be TRBD1 (6 bases). Trimming removed 4 bases from V and 1 base from J, with 10 bases in between. CDR1 and CDR2 from the germline V gene are MNHNS and SASEGT. This CDR3 has 14 amino acids.

This chain joins TRBV9 and TRBJ2-1; 13 nucleotides line up with TRBD2. Germline loops: CDR1 SGDLS, CDR2 YYNGEE. The junction had 5 bases not matched to a gene; V was cut back by 5 bases and J by 3 bases. The CDR3 totals 16 residues. CDR3 bases: TGTGCCAGCAGTGAATGGACTAGCGGGAGCTACAATGAGCAGTTCTTC. This translates into CASSEWTSGSYNEQFF.

The chain combines TRBV9 with TRBJ2-7; 13 nucleotides agree with TRBD2. The CDR3 contains 14 residues. Germline V CDR1 and CDR2: SGDLS, YYNGEE. Germline trimming cut 7 bases from V and 3 bases from J; bases unmatched to any gene: 4. The DNA of the CDR3 is TGTGCCAGCTCCAGGACTAGCGGGAGCTACGAGCAGTACTTC. It specifies CASSRTSGSYEQYF.

The chain couples TRBV27 to TRBJ1-4, with D possibly matching TRBD1 (5 bases). Germline V lookup: CDR1 MNHEY, CDR2 SMNVEV (reference sequence). The CDR3 consists of 14 residues. Trimming shortened V by 1 base and J by 7 bases, and 10 bases separated the two germline ends. CDR3 DNA: TGTGCCAGCAGTTTATGGGGGGGTCGTGAAAAACTGTTTTTT. This encodes CASSLWGGREKLFF.

This chain connects TRBV2 to TRBJ2-7; TRBD2 aligns across 10 bases. The CDR3 extends over 16 amino acids. V shed 0 bases, J shed 4 bases, and the junction held 6 bases outside the gene matches. Germline CDR1 reads SNHLY; CDR2 reads FYNNEI. In nucleotides, the CDR3 is TGTGCCAGCAGTGAAGCTGCTAGCGGGAGTGGTTACGAGCAGTACTTC. It specifies CASSEAASGSGYEQYF.

The chain recombines TRBV29-1 with TRBJ1-1; TRBD1 matches at 8 bases. CDR1 is SQVTM and CDR2 is ANQGSEA in the germline V gene. This CDR3 has 11 amino acids. The V gene end was trimmed by 7 bases and the J gene end by 5 bases; junction bases not matched to a gene: 3. CDR3 sequence (DNA): TGCAGCGCCGGACAGGGTACTGAAGCTTTCTTT. Its translation: CSAGQGTEAFF. The variable domain in full, completed from reference TRBV29-1 and TRBJ1-1, reads SAVISQKPSRDICQRGTSLTIQCQVDSQVTMMFWYRQQPGQSLTLIATANQGSEATYESGFVIDKFPISRPNLTFSTLTVSNMSPEDSSIYLCSAGQGTEAFFGQGTRLTVV.

The chain is built from TRBV7-9 and TRBJ2-1; TRBD2 matches 7 bases. V dropped 5 bases and J dropped 0; count of bases not matched to a gene: 10. Germline values: CDR1 SEHNR, CDR2 FQNEAQ (reference sequence). The CDR3 runs to 17 residues. The CDR3 protein is CASSTGRGGSSYNEQFF. The CDR3 DNA reads as TGTGCCAGCAGCACAGGACGGGGCGGGAGCTCCTACAATGAGCAGTTCTTC.

The genes are TRBV5-4 and TRBJ1-3; perhaps TRBD1 as D (6 bases). With 2 bases removed from V and 7 bases from J, the gap between germline ends came to 10 bases. Germline-derived CDR1 and CDR2 are SGHNT and YYREEE (reference sequence). The CDR3 loop spans 13 amino acids. Here the CDR3 DNA reads TGTGCCAGCAGCTTACAGGGCTGGAACACCATATATTTT. As protein: CASSLQGWNTIYF.